The 29 T cell receptor beta chains below all came from one sample that was sequenced in a study of blood T cell repertoires in COVID-19. TCRdb's copy holds only in-frame clones and misses some; the assay was immunoSEQ multiplex PCR. Among about 410,000 clones listed, roughly 88% were seen once. The source material was peripheral blood. The receptors shown here come from a woman aged 25-40 years with active or convalescent COVID-19.

J is TRBJ1-5 and V is TRBV27; tentatively, D is TRBD1 (6 bases). Between the trimmed V and J ends, which lost 2 bases and 1 base, there was a span of 9 bases. The CDR3 contains 15 residues. Germline V CDR1 and CDR2: MNHEY, SMNVEV (reference sequence). The DNA for the CDR3 is TGTGCCAGCAGTTTAAAGGGGGACAGCAATCAGCCCCAGCATTTT. Its translation is CASSLKGDSNQPQHF.

This chain connects TRBV18 to TRBJ2-1; 12 bases line up with TRBD2. With 4 bases clipped from V and 3 bases from J, the junction kept 1 base outside the gene matches. Germline loops: CDR1 KGHSH, CDR2 LQKENI. The CDR3 covers 15 residues. CDR3 sequence reads: CASSQTSGGYNEQFF. CDR3 bases: TGTGCCAGCTCACAGACTAGCGGGGGCTACAATGAGCAGTTCTTC.

The chain employs TRBV4-1 and TRBJ1-4; D is unresolved. The germline V gene has CDR1 MGHRA and CDR2 YSYEKL. The V end lost 0 bases, the J end lost 8 bases, and 4 bases lay between the germline ends. CDR3 size: 12 residues. The DNA of the CDR3 is TGCGCCAGCAGCCAAGACGGGGAAAAACTGTTTTTT. Its protein is CASSQDGEKLFF.

The chain employs TRBV9 and TRBJ1-3, with a weak D call TRBD1 (6 bases). Germline V gene sequence: CDR1 SGDLS, CDR2 YYNGEE. CDR3 length: 16 amino acids. Trimming stripped 4 bases from V and 3 bases from J, with 17 bases between. CDR3 in DNA: TGTGCCAGCAGCCGGGGGGCAGGAGAGATTGGAAACACCATATATTTT. It translates to CASSRGAGEIGNTIYF.

This chain connects TRBV5-6 to TRBJ2-7; D uncertain. The CDR3 length is 12 residues. Trimming pared 4 bases from V and 3 bases from J, leaving 8 bases between. Germline V gene lookup returns CDR1 SGHDT and CDR2 YYEEEE. CDR3 in DNA: TGTGCCAGCAGCCGCCTAAACTACGAGCAGTACTTC. Encoded protein: CASSRLNYEQYF.

The chain has TRBV5-1 and TRBJ2-2; 8 nucleotides agree with TRBD1. The CDR3 spans 16 residues. Germline-derived CDR1 and CDR2 are SGHRS and YFSETQ. J gave up 4 bases and V 4 bases, and 9 bases lay outside the gene matches. CDR3 nucleotides: TGCGCCAGCAGCCTCGACAGGGGCCCGGGCACCGGGGAGCTGTTTTTT. Translating it yields CASSLDRGPGTGELFF. Together with reference TRBV5-1 and TRBJ2-2, the CDR3 gives the full variable domain: KAGVTQTPRYLIKTRGQQVTLSCSPISGHRSVSWYQQTPGQGLQFLFEYFSETQRNKGNFPGRFSGRQFSNSRSEMNVSTLELGDSALYLCASSLDRGPGTGELFFGEGSRLTVL.

The genes are TRBV18 and TRBJ1-6, with D unresolved. Trimming removed 3 bases from V and 8 bases from J, with 20 bases in between. Germline-derived CDR1 and CDR2 are KGHSH and LQKENI. This CDR3 has 17 residues. This CDR3 is CASSPGAAQIRYSPLHF. CDR3 nucleotide sequence: TGTGCCAGCTCACCGGGAGCAGCACAGATTCGTTATTCACCCCTCCACTTT.

V usage is TRBV18 and J usage is TRBJ2-3; 11 bases agree with TRBD1. This CDR3 has 17 amino acids. Germline V gives CDR1 KGHSH, CDR2 LQKENI. V was clipped by 3 bases and J by 4 bases; unmatched bases: 9. The CDR3 here is CASSPRGQGASADTQYF. DNA for the CDR3: TGTGCCAGCTCACCGCGAGGACAGGGGGCCTCCGCAGATACGCAGTATTTT.

This clone appeared a single time. The rearrangement links TRBV27 to TRBJ1-3; D gene unclear. V lost 3 bases and J 0 bases, leaving 12 bases between the germline ends. Germline values: CDR1 MNHEY, CDR2 SMNVEV (reference sequence). The CDR3 loop spans 16 amino acids. The CDR3 here is CASSLWQRHSGNTIYF. The CDR3 DNA reads as TGTGCCAGCAGTTTGTGGCAGCGTCACTCTGGAAACACCATATATTTT.

This chain links TRBV28 with TRBJ1-2, with 8 bases aligning to TRBD1. The CDR3 covers 18 residues. Germline V gene lookup returns CDR1 MDHEN and CDR2 SYDVKM. Trimming removed 6 bases from V and 8 bases from J; junction bases left unmatched: 23. CDR3 nucleotide sequence: TGTGCCAGCAGCTCCCCTGGGACAGGTTTGTCGGTTATCGGGGGCTACACCTTC. Amino acids: CASSSPGTGLSVIGGYTF.

The chain has TRBV6-5 and TRBJ1-2; 9 nucleotides agree with TRBD1. The germline V gene has CDR1 MNHEY and CDR2 SVGAGI. Trimming cost V 0 bases and J 6 bases; bases outside gene matches: 8. This CDR3 is 16 amino acids long. Here the CDR3 reads CASSYSSGTGRNGYTF. The CDR3 DNA is TGTGCCAGCAGTTACTCTTCGGGGACAGGGAGGAATGGCTACACCTTC.

This rearrangement joins TRBV27 to TRBJ2-1; D is possibly TRBD1 (5 bases). Germline V gene sequence: CDR1 MNHEY, CDR2 SMNVEV (reference sequence). This CDR3 region has 15 residues. V was cut by 2 bases and J by 4 bases, with 12 bases left in between. This chain's CDR3 is CASSLIPSGYNEQFF. Here the CDR3 DNA reads TGTGCCAGCAGTTTAATTCCCTCAGGGTACAATGAGCAGTTCTTC.

This clone was detected many times. V and J are TRBV5-5 and TRBJ1-2, with TRBD1 as a possible D gene (5 bases). The CDR3 runs 16 residues. Germline CDR1 SGHKS, CDR2 YYEKEE (reference sequence). V was clipped by 2 bases and J by 0 bases, with 14 bases between them. The CDR3 coding sequence is TGTGCCAGCAGCTTATATGACAGCGCTGCTAACTATGGCTACACCTTC. It codes for CASSLYDSAANYGYTF.

As for this clone: One end of the junction is discordant with germline, which a read error may explain. V usage is TRBV19 and J usage is TRBJ1-4; maybe TRBD1 (5 bases). The CDR3 totals 12 residues. Per the germline V gene, CDR1 is LNHDA and CDR2 is SQIVND (reference sequence). The CDR3 region has the DNA TGTGCCAGTAGTGGCATACAGGTCTCGGTGGTTTTT. The encoded protein is CASSGIQVSVVF. The complete variable domain, with remaining parts taken from reference TRBV19 and TRBJ1-4, reads DGGITQSPKYLFRKEGQNVTLSCEQNLNHDAMYWYRQDPGQGLRLIYYSQIVNDFQKGDIAEGYSVSREKKESFPLTVTSAQKNPTAFYLCASSGIQVSVVFGSGTQLSVL.

The V gene is TRBV30, the J gene TRBJ2-3; tentative D call: TRBD2 (6 bases). Trimming left V 0 bases short and J 0 bases short, with 16 bases between. From germline, CDR1 is GTSNPN and CDR2 SVGIG (reference sequence). This CDR3 is built from 17 residues. CDR3 sequence reads: CAWSVLGLARSTDTQYF. CDR3 DNA: TGTGCCTGGAGTGTACTAGGGCTAGCGCGAAGCACAGATACGCAGTATTTT.

The chain links TRBV6-5 to TRBJ2-5; 10 bases align to TRBD1. Trimming took 6 bases from V and 1 from J; bases not matched to a gene: 5. Germline V gene lookup returns CDR1 MNHEY and CDR2 SVGAGI. This CDR3 is 15 amino acids long. The chain's CDR3 is CASRRDRGIQETQYF. The CDR3 nucleotides are TGTGCCAGCAGACGGGACAGGGGAATCCAAGAGACCCAGTACTTC.

The chain uses TRBV2 and TRBJ2-1; 8 positions agree with TRBD1. The CDR3 totals 13 residues. Germline V lookup: CDR1 SNHLY, CDR2 FYNNEI. Trimming removed 7 bases from V and 9 bases from J; junction bases left unmatched: 8. The CDR3 DNA reads TGTGCCAGCAATGGACAGGGTTTACGTGAGCAGTTCTTC. Encoded protein: CASNGQGLREQFF.

The chain couples TRBV7-9 to TRBJ2-7, with 7 positions matching TRBD1. This CDR3 is built from 15 residues. V lost 5 bases to trimming and J lost 0 bases; unmatched junction nucleotides: 7. CDR1 SEHNR and CDR2 FQNEAQ come from the germline V gene (reference sequence). DNA for the CDR3: TGTGCCAGCAGCCCACCGGGACAGAGCTCCTACGAGCAGTACTTC. Translation: CASSPPGQSSYEQYF.

The chain employs TRBV2 and TRBJ2-2; TRBD1 agrees at 8 bases. The CDR3 sequence is 14 residues long. J lost 7 bases, V lost 5 bases, and 6 bases had no gene match. Germline V gene sequence: CDR1 SNHLY, CDR2 FYNNEI. The CDR3 DNA sequence: TGTGCCAGCAGTCTCAGGGGGCAGAGCGGGGAGCTGTTTTTT. It encodes CASSLRGQSGELFF.

The rearrangement links TRBV18 to TRBJ2-5, with D possibly TRBD2 on 6 matching bases. CDR3 length equals 14 residues. V shed 2 bases and J shed 7 bases, with 14 bases lying between them. Per germline, CDR1 KGHSH and CDR2 LQKENI. CDR3 protein: CASSPGGIRGTQYF. CDR3 in DNA: TGTGCCAGCTCACCAGGAGGGATCCGGGGGACCCAGTACTTC.

The chain employs TRBV18 and TRBJ1-3, with 7 bases lining up with TRBD1. The CDR3 length is 17 residues. From germline, CDR1 is KGHSH and CDR2 LQKENI. V was clipped by 2 bases and J by 0 bases; unmatched bases: 7. In nucleotides, the CDR3 is TGTGCCAGCTCACCAGGGACTGCAGGGGGCTCTGGAAACACCATATATTTT. Protein: CASSPGTAGGSGNTIYF.

The CDR3, as DNA: TGTGCCAGCAGTCTACGGACTAGCGGCCACACAGATACGCAGTATTTT. Amino acids: CASSLRTSGHTDTQYF. The V call is TRBV27, the J call TRBJ2-3; 10 bases agree with TRBD2. The length of the CDR3 is 16 residues. After removal of 5 bases from V and 2 bases from J, the junction contained 7 bases not matched to a gene. From germline, CDR1 is MNHEY and CDR2 SMNVEV (reference sequence).

This clone occurred once. The chain couples TRBV4-2 to TRBJ2-1, with TRBD1 as a possible D gene (6 bases). In germline, CDR1 is LGHNA, CDR2 YNFKEQ. V was trimmed by 3 bases and J by 9 bases, leaving 15 bases between them. The CDR3 contains 14 residues. CDR3 loop: CASSQGQRAAEQFF. Here the CDR3 DNA reads TGTGCCAGCAGCCAGGGACAACGAGCGGCTGAGCAGTTCTTC.

The CDR3 sequence: CASSQELAGAHEQYF. The CDR3 DNA sequence: TGTGCCAGCAGCCAAGAACTAGCGGGAGCCCACGAGCAGTACTTC. The chain couples TRBV14 to TRBJ2-7; 11 bases line up with TRBD2. The germline V gene has CDR1 SGHDN and CDR2 FVKESK. The CDR3 extends over 15 amino acids. The trim removed 0 bases at V and 5 bases at J, leaving 3 bases unmatched.

Turning to this clone: The sample has other DNA sequences that encode this CDR3 too. The chain links TRBV20-1 to TRBJ2-5; 7 positions match TRBD1. The germline CDR1 and CDR2 sequences are DFQATT and SNEGSKA (reference sequence). V gave up 3 bases and J gave up 1 base; unmatched junction bases: 2. The CDR3 runs 13 residues. The CDR3 loop reads CSASRTGQETQYF. The CDR3 DNA is TGCAGTGCTAGTCGGACAGGCCAAGAGACCCAGTACTTC.

The chain is built from TRBV7-9 and TRBJ1-2; 7 bases are a match to TRBD1. Trimming at V came to 3 bases and at J to 4 bases, leaving 8 bases not matched to a gene. Germline CDR1 reads SEHNR; CDR2 reads FQNEAQ (reference sequence). The CDR3 consists of 15 residues. The CDR3 protein is CASSFSGQTPYGYTF. The DNA for the CDR3 is TGTGCCAGCAGCTTCTCGGGACAGACCCCCTATGGCTACACCTTC.

The chain uses TRBV11-2 and TRBJ1-2; D is unresolved. V lost 1 base to trimming and J lost 2 bases, with 8 bases between them. Germline lookup yields CDR1 SGHAT and CDR2 FQNNGV. This CDR3 is 14 amino acids long. CDR3 residues: CASSLGQANYGYTF. In DNA form, the CDR3 reads TGTGCCAGCAGCTTAGGTCAGGCGAACTATGGCTACACCTTC. Looking up the rest from reference TRBV11-2 and TRBJ1-2 gives the full variable domain: EAGVAQSPRYKIIEKRQSVAFWCNPISGHATLYWYQQILGQGPKLLIQFQNNGVVDDSQLPKDRFSAERLKGVDSTLKIQPAKLEDSAVYLCASSLGQANYGYTFGSGTRLTVV.

The J gene is TRBJ1-5, the V gene TRBV6-4; 10 bases fit TRBD1. The germline CDR1 and CDR2 sequences are MRHNA and SNTAGT. The J segment lost 4 bases and the V segment lost 6 bases, leaving 12 bases of the junction unmatched. The CDR3 is made up of 17 amino acids. CDR3 DNA: TGTGCCAGCAGGAAACCTCCGGGACAGGGGAGGAATCAGCCCCAGCATTTT. As protein: CASRKPPGQGRNQPQHF.

The chain carries TRBV27 and TRBJ1-5; 11 bases are a match to TRBD1. The ends lost 4 bases at V and 7 bases at J; junction bases unmatched: 3. Germline values: CDR1 MNHEY, CDR2 SMNVEV (reference sequence). There are 14 residues in the CDR3. CDR3 bases: TGTGCCAGCAGTTGGACAGGGGGCGAGCAGCCCCAGCATTTT. Its translation is CASSWTGGEQPQHF.